These 28 T cell receptor beta chains were sequenced from one sample in a study of post-analysis software for immune sequencing data. Study-wide results and limits: In patients, about 5 TRBV segments were more frequent than in controls, with TRBV5-6, TRBV5-1 and TRBV20-1 among them.

cDNA libraries for TCR beta contained unique molecular identifiers. TCRdb recomputed calls from the PCR reads with MiXCR, one row per CDR3 protein. Found here are hundreds of thousands of distinct CDR3 sequences, around 40% of them singletons; the top ten hold about 1.5%. For these receptors, no antigen is known. The sample taken for sequencing was blood. These receptors were taken from a girl aged 5 to 17 with multiple sclerosis.

V usage is TRBV6-6 and J usage is TRBJ1-5; D is possibly TRBD1 (5 bases). The CDR3 covers 13 residues. Trimming removed 6 bases at V and 6 bases at J, with 12 bases between. Germline CDR1 is MNHNY and CDR2 is SVGAGI (reference sequence). The CDR3 sequence is CASRPDRSQPQHF. In DNA, the CDR3 is TGTGCCAGCAGACCAGACAGATCTCAGCCCCAGCATTTT.

The chain uses TRBV5-5 and TRBJ2-3; D is possibly TRBD1 (5 bases). The CDR3 sequence is 14 residues long. The germline V gene has CDR1 SGHKS and CDR2 YYEKEE (reference sequence). V lost 1 base and J 5 bases, leaving 11 bases between the germline ends. The CDR3, as DNA: TGTGCCAGCAGCTTGATCGGGCAGGGAGATACGCAGTATTTT. Protein product: CASSLIGQGDTQYF. Drawing the rest from reference TRBV5-5 and TRBJ2-3, the complete variable domain is DAGVTQSPTHLIKTRGQQVTLRCSPISGHKSVSWYQQVLGQGPQFIFQYYEKEERGRGNFPDRFSARQFPNYSSELNVNALLLGDSALYLCASSLIGQGDTQYFGPGTRLTVL.

This clonotype was detected only a few times. This chain links TRBV29-1 with TRBJ2-5, with 8 positions matching TRBD1. J gave up 5 bases and V 6 bases, and 5 bases lay outside the gene matches. Germline V gives CDR1 SQVTM, CDR2 ANQGSEA. The CDR3 is 12 amino acids. Here the CDR3 reads CSVTGAGETQYF. CDR3 coding DNA: TGCAGCGTGACAGGGGCTGGGGAGACCCAGTACTTC.

The chain recombines TRBV3-1 with TRBJ2-7; a weak D match, TRBD1 (5 bases). CDR3 length equals 15 residues. Germline CDR1 and CDR2: LGHDT and YNNKEL (reference sequence). The V end was cut by 1 base, the J end by 0 bases, with 10 bases between. DNA for the CDR3: TGTGCCAGCAGCCAAGCTCTAGGGGCCTCCTACGAGCAGTACTTC. This translates into CASSQALGASYEQYF.

The chain carries TRBV12-3 or TRBV12-4 and TRBJ2-5, with 7 bases matching TRBD1. Trimming took 5 bases from V and 13 from J; bases not matched to a gene: 13. The CDR3 covers 13 residues. The CDR3 reads CASSLTGLTFPYF. The CDR3 DNA reads TGTGCCAGCAGTCTGACAGGGTTGACTTTTCCGTACTTC.

The gene calls are TRBV29-1 and TRBJ2-5; 9 bases agree with TRBD1. The length of the CDR3 is 13 residues. Germline values: CDR1 SQVTM, CDR2 ANQGSEA. Losses at the gene ends were 4 bases for V and 11 bases for J; bases not matched to a gene: 11. The DNA for the CDR3 is TGCAGCGTTGGCCGGACAGGGGCCCTTGAGCAGTACTTC. Residues: CSVGRTGALEQYF. Complete variable domain (other parts from reference TRBV29-1 and TRBJ2-5): SAVISQKPSRDICQRGTSLTIQCQVDSQVTMMFWYRQQPGQSLTLIATANQGSEATYESGFVIDKFPISRPNLTFSTLTVSNMSPEDSSIYLCSVGRTGALEQYFGPGTRLLVL.

The CDR3: CASSRGQGGNIQYF. The DNA of the CDR3 is TGTGCCAGCAGCCGCGGACAGGGAGGAAACATTCAGTACTTC. The chain uses TRBV7-9 and TRBJ2-4; 8 nucleotides line up with TRBD1. The CDR3 is 14 amino acids. V gave up 5 bases and J gave up 6 bases; unmatched junction bases: 6. From germline, CDR1 is SEHNR and CDR2 FQNEAQ (reference sequence).

The chain employs TRBV7-8 and TRBJ2-5; TRBD2 is a possible D gene (6 bases). V lost 5 bases and J 1 base, leaving 20 bases between the germline ends. This CDR3 comprises 17 residues. The germline V gene has CDR1 SGHVS and CDR2 FQNEAQ. CDR3 amino acids: CASSIPGAGATQETQYF. The CDR3 DNA follows: TGTGCCAGCAGCATCCCGGGAGCCGGAGCCACCCAAGAGACCCAGTACTTC.

The CDR3 DNA reads as TGTGCCAGCAGTCCCGGGACAGGGCCTTCCTATGGCTACACCTTC. Protein sequence: CASSPGTGPSYGYTF. The V call is TRBV3-1, the J call TRBJ1-2; 9 bases align to TRBD1. V gave up 6 bases and J gave up 4 bases; unmatched junction bases: 9. The CDR3 covers 15 residues. Germline V CDR1 and CDR2: LGHDT, YNNKEL (reference sequence).

This clonotype has just a few counts. The chain combines TRBV7-2 with TRBJ1-2; 8 nucleotides agree with TRBD1. Germline trimming cut 5 bases from V and 3 bases from J; bases unmatched to any gene: 5. Germline loops: CDR1 SGHTA, CDR2 FQGNSA. The CDR3 runs 14 residues. The CDR3 reads CASSPTGGDYGYTF. As DNA, the CDR3 is TGTGCCAGCAGCCCCACAGGGGGGGACTATGGCTACACCTTC.

This chain uses TRBV7-2 with TRBJ2-1; D might be TRBD1 or TRBD2, each matching 5 bases. The V and J ends lost 2 bases and 6 bases respectively, with 14 bases between them. The CDR3 covers 15 residues. Per germline, CDR1 SGHTA and CDR2 FQGNSA. CDR3 sequence reads: CASSLFGTVSNEQFF. Written as DNA, the CDR3 is TGTGCCAGCAGCTTATTCGGGACGGTCTCCAATGAGCAGTTCTTC.

The gene calls are TRBV6-5 and TRBJ1-1; a possible D gene is TRBD1 (6 bases). Trimming pared 1 base from V and 1 base from J, leaving 13 bases between. The CDR3 has 16 residues. Germline CDR1 is MNHEY and CDR2 is SVGAGI. The CDR3 loop is CASSYLGASGNTEAFF. As DNA, the CDR3 is TGTGCCAGCAGTTACTTGGGGGCGTCGGGGAACACTGAAGCTTTCTTT.

This chain connects TRBV4-2 to TRBJ2-5; D may be TRBD1 (6 bases). TRBJ2-7 matches the DNA end more closely, so the J call is doubtful. CDR1 is LGHNA and CDR2 is YNFKEQ in the germline V gene. The CDR3 is 15 amino acids. CDR3 bases: TGTGCCAGCAGCCAAGATTTGGGCAGGGGCGACGAGCAGTACTTC. Encoded protein: CASSQDLGRGDEQYF.

This clonotype has more than one count but fewer than ten. The chain uses TRBV5-1 and TRBJ2-3; possible D gene TRBD1, 6 bases. Between the trimmed V and J ends, which lost 2 bases and 2 bases, there was a span of 12 bases. The CDR3 length is 15 residues. Per the germline V gene, CDR1 is SGHRS and CDR2 is YFSETQ. CDR3 loop: CASSFEQGNTDTQYF. For the CDR3, the DNA is TGCGCCAGCAGCTTCGAACAGGGAAACACAGATACGCAGTATTTT.

The CDR3 loop reads CASSNRSTDTQYF. In nucleotides, the CDR3 is TGTGCCAGCAGCAACCGGAGCACAGATACGCAGTATTTT. The chain carries TRBV7-9 and TRBJ2-3, with no clear D. CDR1 is SEHNR, CDR2 FQNEAQ, per germline (reference sequence). The CDR3 is 13 amino acids. The germline V and J ends were trimmed by 5 bases and 0 bases, with 6 bases remaining between them.

This clonotype was counted a few times. The chain uses TRBV29-1 and TRBJ2-1; D perhaps matches TRBD2 (6 bases). The CDR3 runs to 12 residues. V gave up 3 bases and J gave up 7 bases, with 10 bases separating them. Germline assignment: CDR1 SQVTM and CDR2 ANQGSEA. CDR3 sequence reads: CSVDSGMNEQFF. In DNA, the CDR3 is TGCAGCGTTGATAGCGGAATGAATGAGCAGTTCTTC.

The chain links TRBV2 to TRBJ2-3; D not resolved. This CDR3 has 11 amino acids. The germline V and J ends were trimmed by 6 bases and 11 bases, with 12 bases remaining between them. Germline CDR1 SNHLY, CDR2 FYNNEI. CDR3 in DNA: TGTGCCAGCAGCACTTTGAAGGGGCAGTATTTT. Translated, it gives CASSTLKGQYF. Full variable domain (rest looked up from reference TRBV2 and TRBJ2-3): EPEVTQTPSHQVTQMGQEVILRCVPISNHLYFYWYRQILGQKVEFLVSFYNNEISEKSEIFDDQFSVERPDGSNFTLKIRSTKLEDSAMYFCASSTLKGQYFGPGTRLTVL.

This clonotype was seen a few times. CDR3 DNA sequence: TGTGCCAGCAGTTCGGGACTAGCGAAAGAGACCCAGTACTTC. It encodes CASSSGLAKETQYF. V and J are TRBV7-9 and TRBJ2-5; 10 nucleotides agree with TRBD2. The junction had 4 bases not matched to a gene; V was cut back by 6 bases and J by 3 bases. Germline values: CDR1 SEHNR, CDR2 FQNEAQ (reference sequence). This CDR3 is built from 14 residues.

CDR3 protein: CSAPLWGGQYF. The CDR3, as DNA: TGCAGTGCTCCCCTGTGGGGGGGTCAGTACTTC. The chain uses TRBV20-1 and TRBJ2-4; 7 bases are a match to TRBD2. V lost 5 bases and J lost 12; bases outside the gene matches: 7. The CDR3 totals 11 residues. Per germline, CDR1 DFQATT and CDR2 SNEGSKA (reference sequence).

The V gene is TRBV18, the J gene TRBJ2-7; D possibly corresponds to TRBD1 (6 bases). The CDR3 loop spans 13 amino acids. The germline gives CDR1 KGHSH, CDR2 LQKENI. V lost 2 bases and J lost 4, with 9 bases in between. CDR3 coding DNA: TGTGCCAGCTCACCAAACAGGGCGTACGAGCAGTACTTC. This gives the protein CASSPNRAYEQYF.

The V call is TRBV4-1, the J call TRBJ1-1; tentatively, D is TRBD1 (5 bases). This CDR3 has 15 amino acids. Trimming shortened V by 3 bases and J by 7 bases, and 18 bases separated the two germline ends. Germline V CDR1 and CDR2: MGHRA, YSYEKL. CDR3 bases: TGCGCCAGCAGCCATCCTCCCGGCCGACAGATTGAAGCTTTCTTT. Protein sequence: CASSHPPGRQIEAFF.

The chain links TRBV6-1 to TRBJ1-2, with 10 bases lining up with TRBD1. Germline trimming cut 4 bases from V and 4 bases from J; bases unmatched to any gene: 9. The CDR3 sequence is 16 residues long. Germline loops: CDR1 MNHNS, CDR2 SASEGT. CDR3 protein: CASSARTGGIGYGYTF. In DNA, the CDR3 is TGTGCCAGCAGTGCGAGGACAGGGGGTATTGGCTATGGCTACACCTTC.

Notes on this clonotype: A junction boundary mismatches the germline segment, possibly from a read error. This chain connects TRBV9 to TRBJ1-2; D possibly corresponds to TRBD1 (5 bases). The CDR3 sequence is 14 residues long. The germline V gene encodes CDR1 SGDLS and CDR2 YYNGEE. The CDR3 sequence is CASGVGHLGDGYTF. The CDR3 DNA sequence: TGTGCCAGCGGCGTAGGACATCTTGGGGATGGCTACACCTTC.

This clonotype was observed a handful of times. The genes are TRBV7-3 and TRBJ2-3; maybe TRBD1 (7 bases). The germline V gene encodes CDR1 SGHTA and CDR2 FQGTGA. The CDR3 is 14 amino acids. Between the trimmed V and J ends, which lost 3 bases and 10 bases, there was a span of 17 bases. The CDR3 sequence is CASSFEVAGQPQYF. The CDR3, as DNA: TGTGCCAGCAGCTTCGAAGTGGCGGGACAGCCGCAGTATTTT.

The chain has TRBV29-1 and TRBJ1-2; perhaps TRBD1 as D (5 bases). CDR3 length equals 15 residues. Germline V gene data show CDR1 as SQVTM and CDR2 as ANQGSEA. The V end was cut by 4 bases, the J end by 8 bases, with 23 bases between. In DNA, the CDR3 is TGCAGCGTTGTCGGGTCGGTCCCCCAAGGGGACGGCTACACCTTC. Protein product: CSVVGSVPQGDGYTF.

The chain recombines TRBV13 with TRBJ2-5; D tentatively reads TRBD1 or TRBD2 (6 bases each). This CDR3 spans 17 amino acids. Trimming stripped 5 bases from V and 9 bases from J, with 28 bases between. From germline, CDR1 is PRHDT and CDR2 FYEKMQ (reference sequence). CDR3 residues: CASSRRQAHYRGEAQYF. For the CDR3, the DNA is TGTGCCAGCAGCCGCCGCCAGGCCCACTATAGGGGGGAGGCCCAGTACTTC.

V and J are TRBV12-5 and TRBJ2-7; a weak D match, TRBD2 (8 bases). Trimming took off 6 bases at V and 0 bases at J, with 15 bases between the two ends. Germline CDR1 reads LGHNT; CDR2 reads FRNRAP. The CDR3 spans 15 residues. CDR3 nucleotides: TGTGCTAGTGGGGCGGGGGGACAGTCCTCCTACGAGCAGTACTTC. Its translation is CASGAGGQSSYEQYF.

Points on this clonotype: Its ends do not fully match the called genes, so a read error is possible. CDR3 sequence reads: CASSEPTGTGRYEQYF. CDR3 bases: TGTGCCAGCAGTGAACCTACCGGGACAGGGAGATACGAACAGTACTTC. The chain links TRBV2 to TRBJ2-7, with 9 positions matching TRBD1. The CDR3 extends over 16 amino acids. Germline V lookup: CDR1 SNHLY, CDR2 FYNNEI.